This T cell receptor beta chain was observed in a study of blood T cell repertoires in COVID-19. Study information: Acute and convalescent COVID-19 specimens originated in the United States, Italy and Spain.

Per the germline V gene, CDR1 is SGHTA and CDR2 is FQGNSA. Trimming removed 8 bases from V and 0 bases from J, with 17 bases in between. The CDR3 runs 17 residues. In the study's own analysis: Counts of nucleated cells, estimated from reference gene primer amplification, were obtained. Here immunoSEQ multiplex PCR was the method, and the copy in TCRdb shows in-frame clones only, minus some. D and trimming come from the DNA, and the V and J calls and clone size come from that table. The sample contains around 180,000 clones, under 80% of which appear only once. This clone was recorded a few times. The receptor comes from a woman of 80 years or more with acute or convalescent COVID-19. The chain joins TRBV7-2 to TRBJ1-6; unclear D gene. Material: peripheral blood. The CDR3 loop is CASSRTGGSSYNSPLHF. The CDR3 nucleotides read TGTGCCAGCTCTCGGACGGGTGGGAGCTCCTATAATTCACCCCTCCACTTT.